These T cell receptor beta chains were read from a single sample in a study of control samples from healthy donors and cancer patients. Produced via immunoSEQ multiplex PCR; TCRdb's table is partial and in-frame only. The sample shows about 120,000 clones, approximately 94% of them seen only once. Sequencing used PBMCs. The receptors come from a man in his fifties with head and neck cancer. The CDR3 runs from the conserved cysteine through the conserved F or W. D genes are given only for firm matches. Clone size appears in some rows only: once, few, many, or a class for an expanded clone.

v_call	d_call	clone_size	j_call	cdr3_nt	cdr3_aa
TRBV4-3	TRBD2	NA	TRBJ2-1	TGCGCCAGCAGCCAAGTGGGGGGGAGAGACAATGAGCAGTTCTTC	CASSQVGGRDNEQFF
TRBV24-1	NA	NA	TRBJ1-1	TGTGCCACCAGTGCAGGGAGTGAAGCTTTCTTT	CATSAGSEAFF
TRBV4-3	NA	NA	TRBJ1-2	TGCGCCAGCAGCCAAAGATCCAGGTACGCGGGCAGGGGATCGCTAAACTATGGCTACACCTTC	CASSQRSRYAGRGSLNYGYTF
TRBV5-6	TRBD1	NA	TRBJ2-2	TGTGCCAGCAGCTTGTTGGACAGGGGCACCGGGGAGCTGTTTTTT	CASSLLDRGTGELFF
TRBV7-2	NA	NA	TRBJ2-1	TGTGCCAGCAGCTTAGCGGGGGACGCTTTCTTC	CASSLAGDAFF
TRBV4-3	TRBD2	NA	TRBJ2-2	TGCGCCAGCAGCCAAGATGCCGGGGGGGCCGGGGAGCTGTTTTTT	CASSQDAGGAGELFF
TRBV7-2	NA	NA	TRBJ2-1	TGTGCCAGCAACCAGAAAGCCGACAATGAGCAGTTCTTC	CASNQKADNEQFF
TRBV28	NA	NA	TRBJ2-3	TGTGCCAGCAGTTTCTTCGGTACGCAGTATTTT	CASSFFGTQYF
TRBV19	NA	NA	TRBJ1-2	TGTGCCAGTAGGCCATGGGGGGGCACCACTAACTATGGCTACACCTTC	CASRPWGGTTNYGYTF
TRBV5-1	TRBD1	NA	TRBJ2-1	TGCGCCAGCAGCCCCGGACAGGGAATCCCCAATGAGCAGTTCTTC	CASSPGQGIPNEQFF
TRBV7-2	NA	once	TRBJ1-2	TGTGCCAGCACCCTGGGCGGGGGGAACTATGGCTACACCTTC	CASTLGGGNYGYTF
TRBV30	NA	NA	TRBJ1-2	TGTGCCTGGAGTGTATTAGGTTGGACGACATCTAGTTATGGCTACACCTTC	CAWSVLGWTTSSYGYTF
TRBV27	NA	NA	TRBJ2-7	TGTGCCAGCAGCGCCTGGGGTCCCTACGAGCAGTACTTC	CASSAWGPYEQYF
TRBV4-3	NA	once	TRBJ2-3	TGCGCCAGCAGCCCAAGAGGGGGTAGCCCTAGCACAGATACGCAGTATTTT	CASSPRGGSPSTDTQYF
TRBV7-9	NA	NA	TRBJ1-2	TGTGCCAGCAGCTTCTCCCCGGGTGGCTACACCTTC	CASSFSPGGYTF
TRBV18	NA	NA	TRBJ2-2	TGTGCCAGCTCAACCAACACCGGGGAGCTGTTTTTT	CASSTNTGELFF
TRBV2	NA	once	TRBJ1-1	TGTGCCAGCAGTGAAGCATGGGTCTCTGAAGCTTTCTTT	CASSEAWVSEAFF
TRBV18	NA	NA	TRBJ1-3	TGTGCCAGCTCACCACCCCAGGGGCATTCTGGAAACACCATATATTTT	CASSPPQGHSGNTIYF
TRBV5-1	NA	NA	TRBJ2-7	TGCGCCAGCAGCTTTTCGGTCGGCTACGAGCAGTACTTC	CASSFSVGYEQYF
TRBV27	NA	NA	TRBJ2-6	TGTGCCAGCGGATTCACGGCTGGGGCCAACGTCCTGACTTTC	CASGFTAGANVLTF
TRBV19	TRBD1	NA	TRBJ1-5	TGTGCCAGTAGTTCAAGGACAGGGAGATCTAATCAGCCCCAGCATTTT	CASSSRTGRSNQPQHF
TRBV7-2	TRBD1	once	TRBJ1-5	TGTGCCAGCAGCGAAAGGACAGGGGGCAACTCTCGAAGTCAGCCCCAGCATTTT	CASSERTGGNSRSQPQHF
TRBV7-2	NA	NA	TRBJ2-2	TGTGCCAGCAGCTTAGACGTCCTGGACCCCGGGGAGCTGTTTTTT	CASSLDVLDPGELFF
TRBV5-1	NA	NA	TRBJ2-7	TGCGCCAGCAGCTTAGGGCTCCGGCGGGGCTCCTACGAGCAGTACTTC	CASSLGLRRGSYEQYF
TRBV7-9	NA	NA	TRBJ1-4	TGTGCCAGCAGCTTAACGGGGGCCGCAACTAATGAAAAACTGTTTTTT	CASSLTGAATNEKLFF
TRBV9	NA	NA	TRBJ1-1	TGTGCCAGCAGTCACTCTACTAGGACTGAAGCTTTCTTT	CASSHSTRTEAFF
TRBV9	NA	NA	TRBJ1-3	TGTGCCAGCACAGAGGGTGCCTCTGGAAACACCATATATTTT	CASTEGASGNTIYF
TRBV7-3	TRBD2	NA	TRBJ2-3	TGTGCCAGCAGCCCTATGGAAATTCTAGCGGGGGGACCCCCTAGCACAGATACGCAGTATTTT	CASSPMEILAGGPPSTDTQYF
TRBV11-2	NA	NA	TRBJ1-4	TGTGCCAGCAGCTTAGACGGAACTAATGAAAAACTGTTTTTT	CASSLDGTNEKLFF
TRBV10-3	TRBD1	NA	TRBJ1-1	TGTGCCATCAGTGAGTCTTGGACAGGGCACCACACAACGAACTTT	CAISESWTGHHTTNF
TRBV7-2	TRBD2	NA	TRBJ2-5	TGTGCCAGCAGCTTGGTGTCCGGGGGGGCCGGAGAGACCCAGTACTTC	CASSLVSGGAGETQYF
TRBV30	NA	NA	TRBJ2-2	TGTGCCTGGAGAGGGACAAACCGGGAGCTGTTTTTT	CAWRGTNRELFF
TRBV5-1	NA	NA	TRBJ1-1	TGCGCCAGCAGCTTAGGACAGCTCACTGAAGCTTTCTTT	CASSLGQLTEAFF
TRBV28	TRBD2	NA	TRBJ2-3	TGTGCCAGCAGTTCCAAGCGGGGGGGCCTGGTAGATACGCAGTATTTT	CASSSKRGGLVDTQYF
TRBV6-1	NA	NA	TRBJ1-4	TGTGCCAGCAGTGACGAAAAACTGTTTTTT	CASSDEKLFF
TRBV5-4	NA	once	TRBJ2-3	TGTGCCAGCAGCTTCAAGGGGACAGATACGCAGTATTTT	CASSFKGTDTQYF
TRBV19	TRBD1	once	TRBJ2-2	TGTGCCAGTAGTATCTTGGACAGGGACACCGGGGAGCTGTTTTTT	CASSILDRDTGELFF
TRBV28	NA	NA	TRBJ1-5	TGTGCCAGCAGTGGTTCGGATCAGCCCCAGCATTTT	CASSGSDQPQHF
TRBV6-2/TRBV6-3	TRBD2	NA	TRBJ2-2	TGTGCCAGCAGCCGAGGACTAGCGGGGGCCGTGAACACCGGGGAGCTGTTTTTT	CASSRGLAGAVNTGELFF
TRBV7-6	TRBD1	NA	TRBJ2-7	TGTGCCAGCAGCCCGGGACAGAAGTACGAGCAGTACTTC	CASSPGQKYEQYF
TRBV6-2/TRBV6-3	TRBD1	NA	TRBJ1-6	TGTGCCAGCAGTCTCCGGGACAGGGGCCACCGCCGTCCCCTCCACTTT	CASSLRDRGHRRPLHF